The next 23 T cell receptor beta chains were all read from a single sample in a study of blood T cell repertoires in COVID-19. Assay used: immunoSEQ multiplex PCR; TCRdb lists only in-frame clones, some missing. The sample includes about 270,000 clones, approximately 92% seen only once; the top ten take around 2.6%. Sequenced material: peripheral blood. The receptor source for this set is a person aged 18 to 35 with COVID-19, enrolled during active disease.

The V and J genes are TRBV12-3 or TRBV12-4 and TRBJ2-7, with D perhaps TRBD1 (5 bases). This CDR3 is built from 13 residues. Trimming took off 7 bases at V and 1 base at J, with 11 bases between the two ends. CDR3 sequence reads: CASTRAGSYEQYF. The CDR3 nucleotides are TGTGCCAGCACCAGGGCAGGGTCCTACGAGCAGTACTTC.

The CDR3 loop reads CASSFEGGTHEQYF. In DNA form, the CDR3 reads TGTGCCAGCAGCTTCGAGGGAGGGACGCACGAGCAGTACTTC. V gene TRBV7-8 combines with J gene TRBJ2-7, with 7 bases matching TRBD2. The CDR3 is 14 amino acids. Germline trimming cut 3 bases from V and 5 bases from J; bases unmatched to any gene: 7. Germline loops: CDR1 SGHVS, CDR2 FQNEAQ.

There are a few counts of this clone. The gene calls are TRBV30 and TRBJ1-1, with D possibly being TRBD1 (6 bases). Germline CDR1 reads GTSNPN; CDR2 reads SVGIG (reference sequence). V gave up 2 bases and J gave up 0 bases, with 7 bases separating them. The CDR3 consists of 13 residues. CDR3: CAWSTGLNTEAFF. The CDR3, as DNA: TGTGCCTGGAGTACAGGGTTGAACACTGAAGCTTTCTTT.

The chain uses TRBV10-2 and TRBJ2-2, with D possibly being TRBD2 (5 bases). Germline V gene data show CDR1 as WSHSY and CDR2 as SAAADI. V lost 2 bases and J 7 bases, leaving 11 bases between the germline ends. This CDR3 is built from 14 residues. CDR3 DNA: TGCGCCAGCAGTGAGGCGGACTCCTACGGGGAGCTGTTTTTT. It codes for CASSEADSYGELFF.

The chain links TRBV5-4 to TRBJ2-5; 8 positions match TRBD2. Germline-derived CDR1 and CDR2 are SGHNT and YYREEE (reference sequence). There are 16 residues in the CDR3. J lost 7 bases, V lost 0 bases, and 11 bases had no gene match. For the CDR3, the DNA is TGTGCCAGCAGCTTGGAAGGGACTAGAGGGGAAGGGACCCAGTACTTC. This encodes CASSLEGTRGEGTQYF.

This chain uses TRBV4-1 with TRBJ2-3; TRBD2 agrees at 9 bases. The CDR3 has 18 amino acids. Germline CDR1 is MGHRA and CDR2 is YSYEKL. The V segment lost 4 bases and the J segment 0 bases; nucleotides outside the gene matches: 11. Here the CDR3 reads CASSPIPGLAISTDTQYF. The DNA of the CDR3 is TGCGCCAGCAGCCCCATCCCCGGACTAGCGATAAGCACAGATACGCAGTATTTT.

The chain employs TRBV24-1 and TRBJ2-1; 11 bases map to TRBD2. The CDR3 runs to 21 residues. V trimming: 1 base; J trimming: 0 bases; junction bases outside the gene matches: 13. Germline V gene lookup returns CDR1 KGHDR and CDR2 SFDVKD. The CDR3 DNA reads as TGTGCCACCAGTGATTTACCTCAGGGGTCTAGCGGGAGGTCCTCCTACAATGAGCAGTTCTTC. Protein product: CATSDLPQGSSGRSSYNEQFF.

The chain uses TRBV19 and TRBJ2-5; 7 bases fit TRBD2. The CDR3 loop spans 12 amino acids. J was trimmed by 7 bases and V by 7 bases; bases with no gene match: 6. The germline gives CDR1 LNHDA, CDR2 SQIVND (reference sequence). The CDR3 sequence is CASIGLEGTQYF. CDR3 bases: TGTGCCAGTATAGGACTAGAGGGGACCCAGTACTTC. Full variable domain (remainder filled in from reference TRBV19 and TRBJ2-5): DGGITQSPKYLFRKEGQNVTLSCEQNLNHDAMYWYRQDPGQGLRLIYYSQIVNDFQKGDIAEGYSVSREKKESFPLTVTSAQKNPTAFYLCASIGLEGTQYFGPGTRLLVL.

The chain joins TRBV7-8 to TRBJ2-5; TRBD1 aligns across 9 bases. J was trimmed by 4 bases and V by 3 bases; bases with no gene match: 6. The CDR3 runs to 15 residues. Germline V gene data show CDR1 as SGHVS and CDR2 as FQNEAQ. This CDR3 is CASSFARDRVETQYF. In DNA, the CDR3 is TGTGCCAGCAGCTTCGCCCGGGACAGGGTAGAGACCCAGTACTTC.

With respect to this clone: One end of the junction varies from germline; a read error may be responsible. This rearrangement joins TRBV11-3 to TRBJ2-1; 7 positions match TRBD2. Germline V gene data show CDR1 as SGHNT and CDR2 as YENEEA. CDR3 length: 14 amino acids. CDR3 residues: CASSLGASGNEQFF. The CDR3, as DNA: TGTGCCAGCAGTTTAGGGGCTAGCGGCAATGAGCAGTTCTTC.

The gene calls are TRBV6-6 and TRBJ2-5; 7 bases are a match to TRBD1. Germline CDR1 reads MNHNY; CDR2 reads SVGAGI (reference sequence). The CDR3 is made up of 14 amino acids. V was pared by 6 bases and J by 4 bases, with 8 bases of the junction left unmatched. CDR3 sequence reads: CASSRIGTAETQYF. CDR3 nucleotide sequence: TGTGCCAGCAGCAGAATCGGGACAGCAGAGACCCAGTACTTC.

In DNA, the CDR3 is TGCGCCAGCAGCTCGCCCGATGTGGGGCGGGGTACGCAGTATTTT. It is translated as CASSSPDVGRGTQYF. The chain links TRBV5-1 to TRBJ2-3, with D perhaps TRBD2 (6 bases). The CDR3 is made up of 15 amino acids. Per germline, CDR1 SGHRS and CDR2 YFSETQ. V was trimmed by 3 bases and J by 8 bases, leaving 19 bases between them.

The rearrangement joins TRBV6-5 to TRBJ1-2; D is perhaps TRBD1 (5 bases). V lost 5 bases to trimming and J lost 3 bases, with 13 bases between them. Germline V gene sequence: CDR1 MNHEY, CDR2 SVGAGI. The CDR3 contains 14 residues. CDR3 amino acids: CASSPPGQDYGYTF. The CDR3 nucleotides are TGTGCCAGCAGTCCCCCAGGGCAGGACTATGGCTACACCTTC.

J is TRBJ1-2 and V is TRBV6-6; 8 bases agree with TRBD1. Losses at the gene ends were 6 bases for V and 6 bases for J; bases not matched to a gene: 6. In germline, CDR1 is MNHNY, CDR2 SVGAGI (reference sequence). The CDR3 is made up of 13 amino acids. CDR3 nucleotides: TGTGCCAGCAGGGACAGGGTTGACGATGGCTACACCTTC. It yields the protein CASRDRVDDGYTF.

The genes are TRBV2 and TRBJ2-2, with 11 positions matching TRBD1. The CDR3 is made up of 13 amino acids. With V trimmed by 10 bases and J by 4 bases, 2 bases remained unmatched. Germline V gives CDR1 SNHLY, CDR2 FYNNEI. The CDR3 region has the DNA TGTGCCATTGGGACAGGGGGCACCGGGGAGCTGTTTTTT. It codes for CAIGTGGTGELFF.

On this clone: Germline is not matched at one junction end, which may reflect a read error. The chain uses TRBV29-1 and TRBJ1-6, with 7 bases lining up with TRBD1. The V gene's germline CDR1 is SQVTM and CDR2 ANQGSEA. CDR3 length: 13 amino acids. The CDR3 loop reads CSVSTGTASSLHF. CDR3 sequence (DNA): TGCAGCGTTTCGACAGGGACGGCTTCATCCCTCCACTTT.

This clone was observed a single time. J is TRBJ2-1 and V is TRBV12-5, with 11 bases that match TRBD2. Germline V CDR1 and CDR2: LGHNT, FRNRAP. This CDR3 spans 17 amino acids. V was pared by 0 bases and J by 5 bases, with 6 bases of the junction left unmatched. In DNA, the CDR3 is TGTGCTAGTGGTTTGGTGGGGGGACTAGCGGCTAACAATGAGCAGTTCTTC. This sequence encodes CASGLVGGLAANNEQFF.

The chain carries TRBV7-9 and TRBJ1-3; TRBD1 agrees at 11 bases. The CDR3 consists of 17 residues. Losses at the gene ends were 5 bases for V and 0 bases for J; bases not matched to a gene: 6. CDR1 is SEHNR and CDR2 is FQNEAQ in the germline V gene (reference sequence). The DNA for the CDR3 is TGTGCCAGCAGCCATCGGGACAGGGGGACCTCTGGAAACACCATATATTTT. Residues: CASSHRDRGTSGNTIYF.

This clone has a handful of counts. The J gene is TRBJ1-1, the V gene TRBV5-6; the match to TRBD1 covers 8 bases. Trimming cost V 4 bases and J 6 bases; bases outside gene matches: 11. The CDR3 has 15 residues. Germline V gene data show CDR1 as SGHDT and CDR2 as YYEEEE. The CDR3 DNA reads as TGTGCCAGCAGCACGCCGATCGGGACAGGAGCTGAAGCTTTCTTT. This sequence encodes CASSTPIGTGAEAFF.

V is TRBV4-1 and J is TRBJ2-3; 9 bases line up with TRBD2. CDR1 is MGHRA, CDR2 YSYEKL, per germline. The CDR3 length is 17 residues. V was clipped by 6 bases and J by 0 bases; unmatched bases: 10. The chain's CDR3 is CASRRGGLAGSTDTQYF. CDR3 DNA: TGCGCCAGCAGACGCGGCGGCCTAGCGGGAAGCACAGATACGCAGTATTTT.

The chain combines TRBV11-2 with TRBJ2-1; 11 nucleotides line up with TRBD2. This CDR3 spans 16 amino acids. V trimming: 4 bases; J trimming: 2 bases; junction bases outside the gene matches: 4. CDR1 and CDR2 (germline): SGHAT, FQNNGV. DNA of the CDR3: TGTGCCAGCAGCTGGACTAGCGGGTCCGCCTACAATGAGCAGTTCTTC. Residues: CASSWTSGSAYNEQFF.

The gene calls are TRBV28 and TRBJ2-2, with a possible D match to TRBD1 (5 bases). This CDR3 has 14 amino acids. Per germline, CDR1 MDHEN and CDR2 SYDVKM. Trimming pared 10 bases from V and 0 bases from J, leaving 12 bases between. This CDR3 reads CATLRTTNTGELFF. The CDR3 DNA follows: TGTGCCACCCTTAGGACAACGAACACCGGGGAGCTGTTTTTT.

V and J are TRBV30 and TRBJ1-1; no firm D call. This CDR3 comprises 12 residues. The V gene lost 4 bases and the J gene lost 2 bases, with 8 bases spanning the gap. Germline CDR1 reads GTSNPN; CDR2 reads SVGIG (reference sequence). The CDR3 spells CAWNRLNTEAFF. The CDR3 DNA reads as TGTGCCTGGAACAGATTAAACACTGAAGCTTTCTTT.